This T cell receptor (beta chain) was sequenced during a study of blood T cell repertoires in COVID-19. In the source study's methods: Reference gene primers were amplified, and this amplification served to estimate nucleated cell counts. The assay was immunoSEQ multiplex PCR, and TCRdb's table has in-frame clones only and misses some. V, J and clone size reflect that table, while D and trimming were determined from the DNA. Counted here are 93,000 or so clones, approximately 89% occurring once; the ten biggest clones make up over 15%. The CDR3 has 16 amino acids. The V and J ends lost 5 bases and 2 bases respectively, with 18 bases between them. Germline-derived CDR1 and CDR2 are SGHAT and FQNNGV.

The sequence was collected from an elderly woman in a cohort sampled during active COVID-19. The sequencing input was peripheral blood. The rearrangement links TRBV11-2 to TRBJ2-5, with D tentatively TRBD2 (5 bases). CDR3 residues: CASSPLGASSQETQYF. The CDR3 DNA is TGTGCCAGCAGCCCCCTGGGAGCGTCATCGCAAGAGACCCAGTACTTC.